The rows below give T cell receptor beta chains drawn from one sample of a study of identifying expanded T cells in peripheral blood. The table came from immunoSEQ multiplex PCR; TCRdb's copy has only in-frame clones and leaves some out. The sample lists over 70,000 clones, 88% seen once, with roughly 19% in the top ten. The sample was blood. The receptors shown here come from a person aged 18-69 years in good health. The CDR3 runs from the conserved cysteine through the conserved F or W. Fields, in order: J gene, V gene, D gene, clone size, CDR3 DNA, CDR3 protein. The D gene is left open where the match is weak. Size tells how often a clone was seen (once, few, many) or the class of an expanded clone, and some rows leave it out.

>TRBJ1-5|TRBV28|TRBD1|-
TGTGCCAGCAGTGAGGGACAGGGACATAGCAATCAGCCCCAGCATTTT
CASSEGQGHSNQPQHF
>TRBJ2-3|TRBV18|-|-
TGTGCCAGCTCACCACGAACAGATACGCAGTATTTT
CASSPRTDTQYF
>TRBJ2-7|TRBV5-1|-|-
TGCGCCAGCAGCTTGGCCCCTGGGGGGTACGAGCAGTACTTC
CASSLAPGGYEQYF
>TRBJ2-7|TRBV5-1|TRBD1|-
TGCGCCAGCACCGTAGGGACAGGGTTATACGAGCAGTACTTC
CASTVGTGLYEQYF
>TRBJ1-6|TRBV18|-|few
TGTGCCAGCTCACCCCAGCAGGGCGAACCCTATAATTCACCCCTCCACTTT
CASSPQQGEPYNSPLHF
>TRBJ1-1|TRBV5-4|-|-
TGTGCCAGCAGCTCGTACTCGAACACTGAAGCTTTCTTT
CASSSYSNTEAFF
>TRBJ2-7|TRBV4-2|-|-
TGTGCCAGCAGCCAGGCTGGGGGGCACGAGCAGTACTTC
CASSQAGGHEQYF
>TRBJ2-5|TRBV6-6|-|-
TGTGCCAGCAGGCAAGAGACCCAGTACTTC
CASRQETQYF
>TRBJ2-3|TRBV28|TRBD2|-
TGTGCCAGCAGTTCAACTAGCGGGGGGGGCAGGAATACGCAGTATTTT
CASSSTSGGGRNTQYF
>TRBJ2-3|TRBV7-7|-|-
TGTGCCAGCAGCTTAGAGGCCACAGATACGCAGTATTTT
CASSLEATDTQYF
>TRBJ2-1|TRBV7-9|TRBD2|-
TGTGCCAGCAGCGGATTTCTACTAGCGGGGGTAGGGAATGAGCAGTTCTTC
CASSGFLLAGVGNEQFF
>TRBJ2-7|TRBV7-9|-|-
TGTGCCAGCAGCTTGTCCCGAGGATCCTACGAGCAGTACTTC
CASSLSRGSYEQYF
>TRBJ2-7|TRBV5-1|-|-
TGCGCCAGCAGCTTAACCTACTCCTACGAGCAGTACTTC
CASSLTYSYEQYF
>TRBJ2-7|TRBV6-5|-|-
TGTGCCAGCGTGGGCGGCTACGAGCAGTACTTC
CASVGGYEQYF
>TRBJ1-2|TRBV5-1|-|-
TGCGCCAGCAGCTTGGCCGCTGAACAGGTCCTTGACGGCTACACCTTC
CASSLAAEQVLDGYTF
>TRBJ2-7|TRBV19|-|-
TGTGCCAGTAGTATAACCACAGGGACCGAGCAGTACTTC
CASSITTGTEQYF
>TRBJ2-1|TRBV29-1|-|-
TGCAGCGTTGTCCACCAGGGTGGTACCTACAATGAGCAGTTCTTC
CSVVHQGGTYNEQFF
>TRBJ1-2|TRBV29-1|TRBD1|-
TGCAGCGTACCGACAGGGGGGGGCTACACCTTC
CSVPTGGGYTF
>TRBJ2-7|TRBV14|TRBD1|few
TGTGCCAGCAGTAAGAATCCGGGACAGGGGACCTACGAGCAGTACTTC
CASSKNPGQGTYEQYF
>TRBJ2-5|TRBV15|TRBD1|-
TGTGCCACCAGCAGAGATCTCGGCAGGGGGAGCGAGACCCAGTACTTC
CATSRDLGRGSETQYF
>TRBJ2-7|TRBV7-7|TRBD2|-
TGTGCCAGTTTGTCGGGGGGCGAGCAGTACTTC
CASLSGGEQYF
>TRBJ1-2|TRBV18|TRBD1|-
TGTGCCAGCTCACCAGGACAGGGAAGCTATGGCTACACCTTC
CASSPGQGSYGYTF
>TRBJ2-1|TRBV18|-|-
TGTGCCAGCTCACCTCCTTCAGGGCTCCGCTACAATGAGCAGTTCTTC
CASSPPSGLRYNEQFF
>TRBJ1-1|TRBV7-9|-|once
TGTGCCAGCTGTTGGGGAGATGAAGCTTTCTTT
CASCWGDEAFF
>TRBJ1-2|TRBV6-5|-|-
TGTGCCAGCAGTTCACTCTTTAAGGGGTACACCTTC
CASSSLFKGYTF
>TRBJ2-7|TRBV18|TRBD1|-
TGTGCCAGCTCACCGGACAGGGCATCCTCATACGAGCAGTACTTC
CASSPDRASSYEQYF
>TRBJ2-3|TRBV9|-|once
TGTGCCAGCAGCGTTCTAGACCGCTTGGAAGATACGCAGTATTTT
CASSVLDRLEDTQYF
>TRBJ2-5|TRBV29-1|-|once
TGCAGCGTTGATCACAGGACAGCCCAAGAGACCCAGTACTTC
CSVDHRTAQETQYF
>TRBJ1-1|TRBV5-6|-|-
TGTGCCAGCAGCCCTGGTTGGGGGTCCAAGAACACTGAAGCTTTCTTT
CASSPGWGSKNTEAFF
>TRBJ2-3|TRBV5-4|-|-
TGTGCCAGCAGCCAAACCCTGGGGGATACGCAGTATTTT
CASSQTLGDTQYF
>TRBJ2-7|TRBV11-2|TRBD1|-
TGTGCCAGCAGCTTCGCCGGGACAGGGGTCCCCTACGAGCAGTACTTC
CASSFAGTGVPYEQYF
>TRBJ2-2|TRBV6-1|TRBD2|-
TGTGCCAGCAGTGAACTAGCGGGGCCCGGGGAGCTGTTTTTT
CASSELAGPGELFF
>TRBJ2-2|TRBV9|-|many
TGTGCCAGCAGCGTAGGTAACACCGGGGAGCTGTTTTTT
CASSVGNTGELFF